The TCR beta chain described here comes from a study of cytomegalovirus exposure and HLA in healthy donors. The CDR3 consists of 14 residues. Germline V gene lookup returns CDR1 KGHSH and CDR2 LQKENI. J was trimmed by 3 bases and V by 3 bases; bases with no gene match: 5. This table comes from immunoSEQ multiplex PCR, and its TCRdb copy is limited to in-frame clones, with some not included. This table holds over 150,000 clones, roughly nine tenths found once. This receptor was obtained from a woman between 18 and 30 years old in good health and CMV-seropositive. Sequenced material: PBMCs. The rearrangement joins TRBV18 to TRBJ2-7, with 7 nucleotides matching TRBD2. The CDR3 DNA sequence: TGTGCCAGCTCACCGGGCGGGAGTTACTACGAGCAGTACTTC. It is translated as CASSPGGSYYEQYF.